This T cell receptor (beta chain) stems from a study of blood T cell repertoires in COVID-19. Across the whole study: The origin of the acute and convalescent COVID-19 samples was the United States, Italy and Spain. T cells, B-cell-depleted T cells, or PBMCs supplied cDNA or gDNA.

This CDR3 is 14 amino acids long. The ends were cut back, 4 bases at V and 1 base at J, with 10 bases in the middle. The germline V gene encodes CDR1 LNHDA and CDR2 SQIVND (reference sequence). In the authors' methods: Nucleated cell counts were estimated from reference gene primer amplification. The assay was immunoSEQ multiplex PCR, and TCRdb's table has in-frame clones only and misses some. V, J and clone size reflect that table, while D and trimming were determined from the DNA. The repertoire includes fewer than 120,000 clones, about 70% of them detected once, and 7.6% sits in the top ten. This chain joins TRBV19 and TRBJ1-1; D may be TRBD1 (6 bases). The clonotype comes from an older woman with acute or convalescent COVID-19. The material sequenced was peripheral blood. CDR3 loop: CASSKRTENTEAFF. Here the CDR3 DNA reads TGTGCCAGTAGTAAAAGGACAGAGAACACTGAAGCTTTCTTT.